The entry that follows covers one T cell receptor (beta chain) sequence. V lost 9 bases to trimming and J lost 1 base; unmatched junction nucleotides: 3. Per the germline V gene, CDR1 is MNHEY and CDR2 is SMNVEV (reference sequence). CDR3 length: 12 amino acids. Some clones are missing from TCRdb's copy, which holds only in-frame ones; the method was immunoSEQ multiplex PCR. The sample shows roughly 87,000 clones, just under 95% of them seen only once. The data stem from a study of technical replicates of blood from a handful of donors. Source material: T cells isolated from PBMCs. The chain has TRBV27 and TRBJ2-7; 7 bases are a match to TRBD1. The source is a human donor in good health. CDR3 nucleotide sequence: TGTGCCAGTAGGACAGGTTCCTACGAGCAGTACTTC. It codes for CASRTGSYEQYF.